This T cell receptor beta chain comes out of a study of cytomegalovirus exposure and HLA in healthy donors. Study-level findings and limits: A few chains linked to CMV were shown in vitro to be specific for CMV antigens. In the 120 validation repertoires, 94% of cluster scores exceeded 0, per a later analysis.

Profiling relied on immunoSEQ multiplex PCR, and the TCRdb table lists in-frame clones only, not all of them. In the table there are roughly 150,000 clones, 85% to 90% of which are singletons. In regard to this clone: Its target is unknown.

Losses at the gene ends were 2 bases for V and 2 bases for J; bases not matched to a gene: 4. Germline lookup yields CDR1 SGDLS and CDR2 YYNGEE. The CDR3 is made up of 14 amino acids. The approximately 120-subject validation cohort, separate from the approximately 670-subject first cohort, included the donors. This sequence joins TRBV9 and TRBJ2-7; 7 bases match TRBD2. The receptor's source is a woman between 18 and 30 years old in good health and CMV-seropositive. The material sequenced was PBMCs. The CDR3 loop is CASSVGGRAYEQYF. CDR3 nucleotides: TGTGCCAGCAGCGTCGGAGGGAGGGCCTACGAGCAGTACTTC.